These 5 T cell receptor beta chains were all obtained from the same sample, sequenced in a study of T cell repertoires and HLA-DP antigens. Only in-frame clones appear in the TCRdb table, and some are missing; sequencing was by immunoSEQ multiplex PCR. The repertoire holds approximately 100,000 clones, around 86% seen once, with roughly 1.5% in the top ten. Antigen specificity for these receptors is unknown. The material sequenced was CD4+ T cells from PBMCs. The receptors come from a man in his fifties in good health and CMV-seronegative.

This chain joins TRBV18 and TRBJ2-3; D remains unclear. Trimming removed 1 base from V and 0 bases from J, with 11 bases in between. CDR3 size: 16 residues. Germline V gene lookup returns CDR1 KGHSH and CDR2 LQKENI. CDR3 sequence reads: CASSPQNGPSTDTQYF. CDR3 DNA sequence: TGTGCCAGCTCACCACAAAACGGACCTAGCACAGATACGCAGTATTTT.

Only one count was recorded for this clone. The junction and the germline gene differ at one end; a read error may be behind it. The J gene is TRBJ2-5, the V gene TRBV7-7; D may match TRBD1 or TRBD2 (6 bases each). The CDR3 is made up of 14 amino acids. Germline V gene sequence: CDR1 SSHAT, CDR2 FNYEAQ (reference sequence). In DNA form, the CDR3 reads TGTGCTAGCAGCTTAGGGGGGTTCCAAGAGACCCAGTACTTC. Residues: CASSLGGFQETQYF.

V usage is TRBV18 and J usage is TRBJ2-5, with a tentative D call TRBD2 (5 bases). CDR3 size: 14 residues. Trimming left V 6 bases short and J 3 bases short, with 14 bases between. Germline V CDR1 and CDR2: KGHSH, LQKENI. The CDR3 DNA is TGTGCCAGCTCCCGCGGGTCGTTGAAAGAGACCCAGTACTTC. Protein product: CASSRGSLKETQYF.

The J gene is TRBJ2-7, the V gene TRBV10-1, with 10 bases lining up with TRBD1. The germline V gene encodes CDR1 WNHNN and CDR2 SYGVQD (reference sequence). Trimming cost V 7 bases and J 7 bases; bases outside gene matches: 4. The CDR3 length is 12 residues. The CDR3, as DNA: TGCGCCAGCAATGACAGGGGGCAAGAGCAGTACTTC. Protein product: CASNDRGQEQYF.

The genes are TRBV6-6 and TRBJ2-7, with 8 bases matching TRBD1. The V segment lost 0 bases and the J segment 7 bases; nucleotides outside the gene matches: 5. The CDR3 has 14 amino acids. CDR1 is MNHNY, CDR2 SVGAGI, per germline (reference sequence). This CDR3 reads CASSYSDRVREQYF. For the CDR3, the DNA is TGTGCCAGCAGTTACTCGGACAGGGTAAGGGAGCAGTACTTC.